These T cell receptor beta chains were read from a single sample in a study of CD8 T cells in ankylosing spondylitis. MiXCR was run by TCRdb on the 5' RACE reads, yielding one entry per CDR3 protein. The data show some 450,000 distinct CDR3 sequences, 15% to 20% seen once. The specimen sequenced was blood, either unsorted or a sorted T cell fraction (not recorded which). The receptors derive from a male donor with ankylosing spondylitis. CDR3s include the opening cysteine and the closing phenylalanine or tryptophan. Each record gives: CDR3 DNA, CDR3 protein, D gene, clone size, V gene, J gene. A D gene is named only where the DNA matches it firmly. Clone size appears in some rows only: once, few, many, or a class for an expanded clone.

cdr3_nt: TGCAGTGCTTCGCCGGGGGCATTGGATTCACCCCTCCACTTT
cdr3_aa: CSASPGALDSPLHF
d_call: NA
clone_size: NA
v_call: TRBV20-1
j_call: TRBJ1-6

cdr3_nt: TGTGCCAGCAGCCGCGTTGACTATGGCTACACCTTC
cdr3_aa: CASSRVDYGYTF
d_call: NA
clone_size: NA
v_call: TRBV7-9
j_call: TRBJ1-2

cdr3_nt: TGTGCCAGCACTGGTAGAACTTACAGGGGGTGGGATGAGCAGTTCTTC
cdr3_aa: CASTGRTYRGWDEQFF
d_call: TRBD1
clone_size: NA
v_call: TRBV6-1
j_call: TRBJ2-1

cdr3_nt: TGTGCCAGCAGCACCGGGACGGGGAACACCGGGGAGCTGTTTTTT
cdr3_aa: CASSTGTGNTGELFF
d_call: NA
clone_size: many
v_call: TRBV12-3/TRBV12-4
j_call: TRBJ2-2

cdr3_nt: TGTGCCAGCAGTTCCCGCGTGATGAGGGGTAGCGGGAGTCAGGGGACCCAGTACTTC
cdr3_aa: CASSSRVMRGSGSQGTQYF
d_call: TRBD2
clone_size: NA
v_call: TRBV27
j_call: TRBJ2-5

cdr3_nt: TGTGCCAGCAGCCCGACTAGCGGGGGGATCAACACCGGGGAGCTGTTTTTT
cdr3_aa: CASSPTSGGINTGELFF
d_call: TRBD2
clone_size: NA
v_call: TRBV12-3/TRBV12-4
j_call: TRBJ2-2

cdr3_nt: TGTGCCAGCAGCTTACGCGGTGGGGGCAGCAATGAAAAACTGTTTTTT
cdr3_aa: CASSLRGGGSNEKLFF
d_call: NA
clone_size: few
v_call: TRBV11-2
j_call: TRBJ1-4

cdr3_nt: TGCGCCAGCAGCCGTTCTAGCGGCCAAGAGACCCAGTACTTC
cdr3_aa: CASSRSSGQETQYF
d_call: TRBD2
clone_size: many
v_call: TRBV4-1
j_call: TRBJ2-5

cdr3_nt: TGCGCCAGCATCAGGGACACTGAAGCTTTCTTT
cdr3_aa: CASIRDTEAFF
d_call: NA
clone_size: NA
v_call: TRBV10-2
j_call: TRBJ1-1

cdr3_nt: TGTGCCAGCAGTTACCTGGGGCTAGGCTCCTATAATTCACCCCTCCACTTT
cdr3_aa: CASSYLGLGSYNSPLHF
d_call: NA
clone_size: many
v_call: TRBV6-5
j_call: TRBJ1-6

cdr3_nt: TGTGCCAGCAGCAGATTCGGGACAACGGACACTGAAGCTTTCTTT
cdr3_aa: CASSRFGTTDTEAFF
d_call: NA
clone_size: few
v_call: TRBV7-9
j_call: TRBJ1-1

cdr3_nt: TGTGCCAGCAGCCAATTGACTAGCGGGATCACAGATACGCAGTATTTT
cdr3_aa: CASSQLTSGITDTQYF
d_call: TRBD2
clone_size: NA
v_call: TRBV3-1
j_call: TRBJ2-3

cdr3_nt: TGCGCCAGCAGCCAAGGCGGCGGGGGGGCAGGAGAGACCCAGTACTTC
cdr3_aa: CASSQGGGGAGETQYF
d_call: TRBD2
clone_size: NA
v_call: TRBV4-1
j_call: TRBJ2-5

cdr3_nt: TGTGCCAGCAGTTCCAGGGGGAGTGGGAATTCACCCCTCCACTTT
cdr3_aa: CASSSRGSGNSPLHF
d_call: TRBD1
clone_size: many
v_call: TRBV12-3/TRBV12-4
j_call: TRBJ1-6

cdr3_nt: TGCGCCAGCAGCTTGGGGGGGCAGACTAATGAAAAACTGTTTTTT
cdr3_aa: CASSLGGQTNEKLFF
d_call: NA
clone_size: NA
v_call: TRBV5-1
j_call: TRBJ1-4

cdr3_nt: TGTGCCAGCAGCCCTCCTCCACTGGGGGAAAAACTGTTTTTT
cdr3_aa: CASSPPPLGEKLFF
d_call: NA
clone_size: NA
v_call: TRBV11-2
j_call: TRBJ1-4

cdr3_nt: TGTGCCAGCAGCTTAAATCCGACAGGAGACGGCTACACCTTC
cdr3_aa: CASSLNPTGDGYTF
d_call: NA
clone_size: few
v_call: TRBV7-9
j_call: TRBJ1-2

cdr3_nt: TGCGCCAGCAGCCAAGGCCCCGGGGCTGGAGCTTTGAACACTGAAGCTTTCTTT
cdr3_aa: CASSQGPGAGALNTEAFF
d_call: NA
clone_size: many
v_call: TRBV4-1
j_call: TRBJ1-1

cdr3_nt: TGTGCCACCGTCTCTAGCGCCGGTGAGCAGTTCTTC
cdr3_aa: CATVSSAGEQFF
d_call: NA
clone_size: few
v_call: TRBV6-5
j_call: TRBJ2-1

cdr3_nt: TGTGCCAGCAGTTACGACAGTAACACTGAAGCTTTCTTT
cdr3_aa: CASSYDSNTEAFF
d_call: NA
clone_size: NA
v_call: TRBV6-6
j_call: TRBJ1-1

cdr3_nt: TGTGCCAGCGTCGGAGCAAACGAGCAGTTCTTC
cdr3_aa: CASVGANEQFF
d_call: NA
clone_size: once
v_call: TRBV11-3
j_call: TRBJ2-1

cdr3_nt: TGTGCCAGCAGCCAAGGTGAAGGGGGGGGAGTCACAGATACGCAGTATTTT
cdr3_aa: CASSQGEGGGVTDTQYF
d_call: NA
clone_size: many
v_call: TRBV4-2
j_call: TRBJ2-3

cdr3_nt: TGCGCCAGCAGGTCCGGACAGGGGTACACCGGGGAGCTGTTTTTT
cdr3_aa: CASRSGQGYTGELFF
d_call: TRBD1
clone_size: NA
v_call: TRBV5-1
j_call: TRBJ2-2